These 7 T cell receptor beta chains originate from one sample sequenced in a study of a mutant IDH1 vaccine in newly diagnosed glioma. Noted time point: week 35, safety follow-up. Topical imiquimod was applied with each vaccine dose, which held 300 ug of mutant IDH1 20-mer peptide. For these TCRs, the target antigens are not known. Profiling relied on immunoSEQ multiplex PCR, and the TCRdb table lists in-frame clones only, not all of them. The repertoire has about 31,000 clones, approximately 77% of them found once; the top ten carry 15%. Source: PBMCs, taken from a glioma patient whose treatment included an IDH1 peptide vaccine. The source is a man younger than 45 with glioma.

This chain links TRBV5-6 with TRBJ2-7; D is possibly TRBD1 (5 bases). V was trimmed by 1 base and J by 9 bases, leaving 14 bases between them. The CDR3 covers 13 residues. Germline loops: CDR1 SGHDT, CDR2 YYEEEE. The CDR3 DNA sequence: TGTGCCAGCAGCTTGATTGACCCCCAGGGGCAGTACTTC. This sequence encodes CASSLIDPQGQYF.

This chain joins TRBV5-1 and TRBJ2-7; 8 nucleotides match TRBD2. V lost 2 bases, J lost 3 bases, and 10 bases stayed unmatched. CDR1 is SGHRS, CDR2 YFSETQ, per germline. The CDR3 runs 16 residues. This chain's CDR3 is CASSFGQTSVNYEQYF. The CDR3 DNA reads as TGCGCCAGCAGCTTTGGCCAGACTAGCGTTAACTACGAGCAGTACTTC.

J is TRBJ2-5 and V is TRBV5-6, with D perhaps TRBD1 (6 bases). CDR3 size: 15 residues. V shed 2 bases and J shed 1 base, with 12 bases lying between them. Germline V gives CDR1 SGHDT, CDR2 YYEEEE. The chain's CDR3 is CASSFGGHPQETQYF. CDR3 sequence (DNA): TGTGCCAGCAGCTTTGGGGGACACCCCCAAGAGACCCAGTACTTC.

This clone turned up a few times. The rearrangement uses TRBV29-1 and TRBJ1-1, with 7 bases aligning to TRBD1. The germline V gene has CDR1 SQVTM and CDR2 ANQGSEA. With V trimmed by 6 bases and J by 1 base, 8 bases remained unmatched. This CDR3 has 14 amino acids. DNA for the CDR3: TGCAGCGTGGCCCCCGGGACAGCGAACACTGAAGCTTTCTTT. It codes for CSVAPGTANTEAFF.

This chain links TRBV27 with TRBJ2-7; 7 bases match TRBD1. V was pared by 5 bases and J by 0 bases, with 7 bases of the junction left unmatched. There are 15 residues in the CDR3. Germline V lookup: CDR1 MNHEY, CDR2 SMNVEV (reference sequence). The CDR3 DNA sequence: TGTGCCAGCAGTCCCCCAGGGGGATACTCCTACGAGCAGTACTTC. This sequence encodes CASSPPGGYSYEQYF.

The rearrangement joins TRBV19 to TRBJ2-6; D ambiguous. This CDR3 is 13 amino acids long. CDR1 LNHDA and CDR2 SQIVND come from the germline V gene (reference sequence). V was shortened by 3 bases and J by 3 bases, with 3 bases between the two germline ends. CDR3 in DNA: TGTGCCAGTAGTATCAGTGGGGCCAACGTCCTGACTTTC. It translates to CASSISGANVLTF.

CDR3 in amino acids: CASSPKGVYEQYF. The CDR3 nucleotides read TGTGCCAGCAGCCCAAAGGGAGTCTACGAGCAGTACTTC. V is TRBV5-4 and J is TRBJ2-7; possible D gene TRBD2, 5 bases. V lost 4 bases to trimming and J lost 3 bases, with 11 bases between them. The germline V gene has CDR1 SGHNT and CDR2 YYREEE (reference sequence). The CDR3 is made up of 13 amino acids.